Listed below are T cell receptor beta chains from one sample, sequenced in a study of CD8 T cells in Susac syndrome. MiXCR, run by TCRdb on the immunoSEQ multiplex PCR reads, gives a single entry per CDR3 protein. The sample yields under 350,000 distinct CDR3 sequences, around 92% seen once. Specimen: CD4+ T cells from PBMCs. These receptors all come from a human donor with multiple sclerosis. Each CDR3 is given with its conserved first and last residue. A D gene is named only where the DNA matches it firmly. Clone size is given for some rows only: seen once, a few or many times, or a class if the clone is expanded.

v_gene: TRBV7-2; j_gene: TRBJ1-3; abundance: once; d_gene: -; CDR3nt: TGTGCCAGCAGCACCGCGGGCCTTACTGTCTCTGGAAACACCATATATTTT; CDR3aa: CASSTAGLTVSGNTIYF
v_gene: TRBV7-2; j_gene: TRBJ2-4; abundance: -; d_gene: TRBD2; CDR3nt: TGTGCCAGCAGCCCTCAGGGCGGGGGGCTGAAAAACATTCAGTACTTC; CDR3aa: CASSPQGGGLKNIQYF
v_gene: TRBV2; j_gene: TRBJ1-2; abundance: -; d_gene: -; CDR3nt: TGTGCCAGCCCTACCGGGACAAGCTATGGCTACACCTTC; CDR3aa: CASPTGTSYGYTF
v_gene: TRBV2; j_gene: TRBJ2-2; abundance: -; d_gene: -; CDR3nt: TGTGCCAGCAGCCCCCTTGGTGTGCTGTTTTTT; CDR3aa: CASSPLGVLFF
v_gene: TRBV6-2/TRBV6-3; j_gene: TRBJ2-7; abundance: -; d_gene: -; CDR3nt: TGTGCCAGTGAACCCAGGAGCTCCTACGAGCAGTACTTC; CDR3aa: CASEPRSSYEQYF
v_gene: TRBV19; j_gene: TRBJ2-3; abundance: -; d_gene: -; CDR3nt: TGTGCCAGTAGGGCCCGGGGGAGCGCAGATACGCAGTATTTT; CDR3aa: CASRARGSADTQYF
v_gene: TRBV13; j_gene: TRBJ2-1; abundance: -; d_gene: -; CDR3nt: TGTGCCAGCAGCTTAGGGGGGCCGGGGTATGAGCAGTTCTTC; CDR3aa: CASSLGGPGYEQFF
v_gene: TRBV18; j_gene: TRBJ2-1; abundance: -; d_gene: -; CDR3nt: TGTGCCAGCTCACCCGGCACGTACAATGAGCAGTTCTTC; CDR3aa: CASSPGTYNEQFF
v_gene: TRBV20-1; j_gene: TRBJ2-7; abundance: -; d_gene: TRBD1; CDR3nt: TGCAGTGCCCTACGGTTTGGGACAGGGGCCGTGTACGAGCAGTACTTC; CDR3aa: CSALRFGTGAVYEQYF
v_gene: TRBV2; j_gene: TRBJ2-6; abundance: -; d_gene: TRBD1; CDR3nt: TGTGCCAGCAGTGTCGGGACAGTTTATTCTGGGGCCAACGTCCTGACTTTC; CDR3aa: CASSVGTVYSGANVLTF
v_gene: TRBV4-2; j_gene: TRBJ2-3; abundance: -; d_gene: -; CDR3nt: TGTGCCAGCAGCCAAGGGAAAAATACAGATACGCAGTATTTT; CDR3aa: CASSQGKNTDTQYF
v_gene: TRBV6-6; j_gene: TRBJ2-1; abundance: -; d_gene: TRBD1; CDR3nt: TGTGCCAGCAGCAGGGACAGGAGAATTACTAATGAGCAGTTCTTC; CDR3aa: CASSRDRRITNEQFF
v_gene: TRBV6-1; j_gene: TRBJ1-5; abundance: -; d_gene: -; CDR3nt: TGTGCCAGCAGTGAGACACCTGGGGGCTTGGGCAATCAGCCCCAGCATTTT; CDR3aa: CASSETPGGLGNQPQHF
v_gene: TRBV3-1; j_gene: TRBJ2-7; abundance: -; d_gene: -; CDR3nt: TGTGCCAGCAGCCAGATGGACCCGACAAGGGAGCAGTACTTC; CDR3aa: CASSQMDPTREQYF
v_gene: TRBV20-1; j_gene: TRBJ2-7; abundance: -; d_gene: TRBD2; CDR3nt: TGCAGTGCCTTGGGACTAGCGGGGGGAAGTGCCCTCTACGAGCAGTACTTC; CDR3aa: CSALGLAGGSALYEQYF
v_gene: TRBV2; j_gene: TRBJ2-5; abundance: -; d_gene: TRBD1; CDR3nt: TGTGCCAGCAGAGAACAGGGGTACCAAGAGACCCAGTACTTC; CDR3aa: CASREQGYQETQYF
v_gene: TRBV7-2; j_gene: TRBJ2-1; abundance: -; d_gene: -; CDR3nt: TGTGCCAGCAGCCGACTAGAGGGGGTTAGTGAGCAGTTCTTC; CDR3aa: CASSRLEGVSEQFF
v_gene: TRBV3-1; j_gene: TRBJ2-2; abundance: -; d_gene: -; CDR3nt: TGTGCCAGCAGCCAAGGCGGTTTCTCGAGGGAGCTGTTTTTT; CDR3aa: CASSQGGFSRELFF
v_gene: TRBV5-1; j_gene: TRBJ1-4; abundance: -; d_gene: TRBD1; CDR3nt: TGCGCCAGCAGCTTACAGGGGTGGGAAAAACTGTTTTTT; CDR3aa: CASSLQGWEKLFF
v_gene: TRBV4-1; j_gene: TRBJ2-7; abundance: -; d_gene: TRBD1; CDR3nt: TGCGCCAGCAGCCAAGTTTGGACAGGGGACTACGAGCAGTACTTC; CDR3aa: CASSQVWTGDYEQYF
v_gene: TRBV24-1; j_gene: TRBJ2-1; abundance: -; d_gene: TRBD2; CDR3nt: TGTGCCACCAGTGAGCCCGGGACTAGCGGGAGGCATGAGCAGTTCTTC; CDR3aa: CATSEPGTSGRHEQFF
v_gene: TRBV7-9; j_gene: TRBJ1-2; abundance: -; d_gene: -; CDR3nt: TGTGCCAGCAGCTCAACCTGGGGGTTGGAGGCAGGGAATGGCTACACCTTC; CDR3aa: CASSSTWGLEAGNGYTF
v_gene: TRBV20-1; j_gene: TRBJ2-5; abundance: -; d_gene: TRBD2; CDR3nt: TGCAGTGCGTCGGGACTAGCGGAAGAGACCCAGTACTTC; CDR3aa: CSASGLAEETQYF
v_gene: TRBV12-3/TRBV12-4; j_gene: TRBJ2-4; abundance: -; d_gene: -; CDR3nt: TGTGCCAGCAGTTTAGGTCACGCGGGTCCCCAAAACATTCAGTACTTC; CDR3aa: CASSLGHAGPQNIQYF
v_gene: TRBV29-1; j_gene: TRBJ2-5; abundance: -; d_gene: -; CDR3nt: TGCACCGGGACTTCGGGGGAGACCCAGTACTTC; CDR3aa: CTGTSGETQYF
v_gene: TRBV20-1; j_gene: TRBJ2-7; abundance: -; d_gene: TRBD2; CDR3nt: TGCAGTGCTAGGACTAGCACCCGTGAGCAGTACTTC; CDR3aa: CSARTSTREQYF
v_gene: TRBV7-6; j_gene: TRBJ2-5; abundance: -; d_gene: -; CDR3nt: TGTGCCACAGGGGCCGGGGGGGAGACCCAGTACTTC; CDR3aa: CATGAGGETQYF
v_gene: TRBV7-9; j_gene: TRBJ1-3; abundance: -; d_gene: -; CDR3nt: TGTGCCAGCAGGTTTAGCAGGGACGGATTAAACACCATATATTTT; CDR3aa: CASRFSRDGLNTIYF
v_gene: TRBV4-3; j_gene: TRBJ2-1; abundance: -; d_gene: TRBD2; CDR3nt: TGCGCCAGCAGCCAAGATTTGCTAGCGGGATCGTCCAATGAGCAGTTCTTC; CDR3aa: CASSQDLLAGSSNEQFF
v_gene: TRBV20-1; j_gene: TRBJ2-6; abundance: -; d_gene: TRBD1; CDR3nt: TGCAGTGCTCCGACAGGGGGCTCTGGGGCCAACGTCCTGACTTTC; CDR3aa: CSAPTGGSGANVLTF
v_gene: TRBV10-3; j_gene: TRBJ2-3; abundance: -; d_gene: -; CDR3nt: TGTGCCAAATCCGGTGGGGTCGGCGATACGCAGTATTTT; CDR3aa: CAKSGGVGDTQYF
v_gene: TRBV30; j_gene: TRBJ2-2; abundance: -; d_gene: -; CDR3nt: TGTGCCTGGAGTGCCCAGGTGGTTCGGACGAGGGAGCTGTTTTTT; CDR3aa: CAWSAQVVRTRELFF
v_gene: TRBV6-6; j_gene: TRBJ2-6; abundance: once; d_gene: -; CDR3nt: TGTGCCAGCAGTTACTCGATGGGAGGGGCCAACGTCCTGACTTTC; CDR3aa: CASSYSMGGANVLTF
v_gene: TRBV7-3; j_gene: TRBJ2-7; abundance: -; d_gene: -; CDR3nt: TGTGCCAGCAGCCCACTGCCGAGGGATGAGCAGTACTTC; CDR3aa: CASSPLPRDEQYF
v_gene: TRBV30; j_gene: TRBJ2-5; abundance: -; d_gene: -; CDR3nt: TGTGCCTGGAGTGTATTGGGGGCCGGGGAAGAGACCCAGTACTTC; CDR3aa: CAWSVLGAGEETQYF
v_gene: TRBV7-9; j_gene: TRBJ1-2; abundance: once; d_gene: -; CDR3nt: TGTGCCAGCAGCCCTACGGTCCCCATCTATGGCTACACCTTC; CDR3aa: CASSPTVPIYGYTF
v_gene: TRBV4-1; j_gene: TRBJ1-2; abundance: -; d_gene: -; CDR3nt: TGCGCCAGCAGCCACGGGTATTTTGAGAATAACTATGGCTACACCTTC; CDR3aa: CASSHGYFENNYGYTF
v_gene: TRBV5-4; j_gene: TRBJ1-5; abundance: few; d_gene: -; CDR3nt: TGTGCCAGCAGCTTGGGGGGGGATCAGCCCCAGCATTTT; CDR3aa: CASSLGGDQPQHF
v_gene: TRBV6-1; j_gene: TRBJ1-1; abundance: once; d_gene: TRBD1; CDR3nt: TGTGCCAGCAGTGAGGACAGGGGGAACACTGAAGCTTTCTTT; CDR3aa: CASSEDRGNTEAFF
v_gene: TRBV7-2; j_gene: TRBJ1-2; abundance: -; d_gene: -; CDR3nt: TGTGCCAGCAGCTTCCCACGCGGGACGGTTCATGGCTACACCTTC; CDR3aa: CASSFPRGTVHGYTF
v_gene: TRBV30; j_gene: TRBJ2-5; abundance: -; d_gene: -; CDR3nt: TGTGCCTGGGGGGGAGAGACCCAGTACTTC; CDR3aa: CAWGGETQYF
v_gene: TRBV5-1; j_gene: TRBJ2-7; abundance: -; d_gene: -; CDR3nt: TGTGCCAGCAGCTTAGAGGGGAGCTCCTACGAGCAGTACTTC; CDR3aa: CASSLEGSSYEQYF